This T cell receptor (beta chain) was captured by sequencing in a study of cytomegalovirus exposure and HLA in healthy donors. Study-wide findings and caveats: What TCR beta sequences reportedly achieved was accurate prediction of HLA-A and HLA-B alleles in most subjects.

The PCR used 60 Vbeta and 13 Jbeta primers. Only in-frame clones appear in the TCRdb table, and some are missing; sequencing was by immunoSEQ multiplex PCR. The sample consists of around 190,000 clones, roughly 9.4% of them appearing once. Germline CDR1 reads GTSNPN; CDR2 reads SVGIG (reference sequence). The V segment lost 5 bases and the J segment 3 bases; nucleotides outside the gene matches: 4. The CDR3 is made up of 13 amino acids. As concerns this clone: What it binds is unknown. Other DNA sequences within the sample encode an identical CDR3.

This TCR was recovered from a woman aged 25 to 45 in good health and CMV-seropositive. The chain has TRBV30 and TRBJ1-5, with 7 nucleotides matching TRBD1. Sequencing input: PBMCs. The DNA for the CDR3 is TGTGCCTGGGGGGGACAGTCCAATCAGCCCCAGCATTTT. Protein sequence: CAWGGQSNQPQHF.